This T cell receptor (beta chain) was captured by sequencing in a study of T cell changes during pregnancy in multiple sclerosis. As regards this clone: This CDR3 is also generated by other DNA sequences in the sample.

Measured with immunoSEQ multiplex PCR; TCRdb has only the in-frame clones, and not every one. Here the sample spans about 93,000 clones, around 92% being singletons. From germline, CDR1 is SEHNR and CDR2 FQNEAQ (reference sequence). V lost 1 base and J 4 bases, leaving 5 bases between the germline ends. The CDR3 contains 14 residues. The clonotype was recovered from a female donor with multiple sclerosis, enrolled in a pregnancy study. The sample was peripheral blood, taken after pregnancy. V and J are TRBV7-9 and TRBJ1-6, with no clear D. Written as DNA, the CDR3 is TGTGCCAGCAGCTTAGAACAATATAATTCACCCCTCCACTTT. It translates to CASSLEQYNSPLHF.